This TCR beta chain stems from a study of cytomegalovirus exposure and HLA in healthy donors. The study's findings and limits: High specificity and sensitivity for cytomegalovirus status were reported for the classifier. Later analysis demonstrated an association between a missense DCLRE1C variant and TCR beta V- and J-gene trimming. Some V segments (TRBV6-2 and TRBV6-3 among them) were excluded as indistinguishable.

60 Vbeta and 13 Jbeta primers were used in PCR. Produced via immunoSEQ multiplex PCR; TCRdb's table is partial and in-frame only. The data hold about 160,000 clones, with approximately 80% observed a single time. Notes on this clone: Its target is not known.

The CDR3 extends over 16 amino acids. Germline CDR1 and CDR2: SGHTA and FQGNSA. Germline trimming cut 5 bases from V and 3 bases from J; bases unmatched to any gene: 11. The source material was PBMCs. The V gene is TRBV7-2, the J gene TRBJ2-7; 9 bases are shared with TRBD2. This TCR was sampled from a woman in her twenties or thirties in good health and CMV-seropositive. The chain's CDR3 is CASSPRVGLADYEQYF. CDR3 bases: TGTGCCAGCAGCCCAAGAGTGGGACTAGCAGACTACGAGCAGTACTTC.